Listed here are 31 T cell receptor beta chains from one sample, sequenced in a study of cytomegalovirus exposure and HLA in healthy donors. Vbeta (60) and Jbeta (13) primers were used in the PCR. The repertoire was sequenced with immunoSEQ multiplex PCR; TCRdb's copy has only in-frame clones and lacks some. Of 150,000 to 200,000 clones in the sample, 82% were seen once. The sample consisted of PBMCs. The origin of the receptors is a woman aged 50 to 60 in good health and CMV-seropositive.

The J gene is TRBJ1-5, the V gene TRBV19, with D perhaps matching TRBD1 (5 bases). Germline V gene lookup returns CDR1 LNHDA and CDR2 SQIVND (reference sequence). The CDR3 covers 16 residues. Deletions cut 2 bases from V and 1 base from J, with 12 bases between. This chain's CDR3 is CASSISGGWSNQPQHF. CDR3 nucleotides: TGTGCCAGTAGTATATCGGGGGGTTGGAGCAATCAGCCCCAGCATTTT. The full variable domain, with the rest looked up from reference TRBV19 and TRBJ1-5, is DGGITQSPKYLFRKEGQNVTLSCEQNLNHDAMYWYRQDPGQGLRLIYYSQIVNDFQKGDIAEGYSVSREKKESFPLTVTSAQKNPTAFYLCASSISGGWSNQPQHFGDGTRLSIL.

This chain connects TRBV19 to TRBJ1-2, with D unclear. In germline, CDR1 is LNHDA, CDR2 SQIVND (reference sequence). The CDR3 is 13 amino acids. Trimming shortened V by 6 bases and J by 0 bases, and 8 bases separated the two germline ends. The CDR3 sequence is CASSRDANYGYTF. DNA of the CDR3: TGTGCCAGTAGCCGGGATGCTAACTATGGCTACACCTTC.

CDR3 nucleotides: TGTGCCAGTAGCCATGACAGAGTTGGGTATCAGCCCCAGCATTTT. It yields the protein CASSHDRVGYQPQHF. The chain has TRBV19 and TRBJ1-5, with a possible D match to TRBD1 (5 bases). The length of the CDR3 is 15 residues. V dropped 6 bases and J dropped 5 bases, with 17 bases sitting between them. From germline, CDR1 is LNHDA and CDR2 SQIVND (reference sequence).

The chain carries TRBV19 and TRBJ1-4; D might be TRBD1 (6 bases). V lost 3 bases and J 5 bases, leaving 7 bases between the germline ends. The CDR3 runs to 13 residues. Germline CDR1 reads LNHDA; CDR2 reads SQIVND (reference sequence). Written as DNA, the CDR3 is TGTGCCAGTAGTATGCAGGGGAATGAAAAACTGTTTTTT. This codes for CASSMQGNEKLFF.

The chain uses TRBV19 and TRBJ1-2; TRBD1 agrees at 7 bases. Per germline, CDR1 LNHDA and CDR2 SQIVND (reference sequence). This CDR3 has 14 residues. The V gene end was trimmed by 5 bases and the J gene end by 8 bases; junction bases not matched to a gene: 11. The CDR3 sequence: CASSAAGGPLGYTF. The CDR3 region has the DNA TGTGCCAGTAGTGCAGCAGGGGGTCCTCTCGGCTACACCTTC.

In its sample, this clone was seen once. This chain connects TRBV4-3 to TRBJ2-3; 10 nucleotides match TRBD2. Germline values: CDR1 LGHNA, CDR2 YSLEER. The CDR3 totals 17 residues. J gave up 6 bases and V 1 base, and 10 bases lay outside the gene matches. Written as DNA, the CDR3 is TGCGCCAGCAGCCAAGCCTGGCAGCGGGGGGGCGGGGATACGCAGTATTTT. Translating it yields CASSQAWQRGGGDTQYF.

The CDR3 sequence: CASSFSGTSFLTQYF. The CDR3 DNA sequence: TGTGCCAGCAGCTTCTCCGGGACTAGCTTCCTGACGCAGTATTTT. J is TRBJ2-3 and V is TRBV7-8; 9 nucleotides align to TRBD2. The ends lost 3 bases at V and 9 bases at J; junction bases unmatched: 10. Germline CDR1 reads SGHVS; CDR2 reads FQNEAQ. The CDR3 loop spans 15 amino acids.

The gene calls are TRBV13 and TRBJ1-2; TRBD1 agrees at 9 bases. The length of the CDR3 is 17 residues. Germline V lookup: CDR1 PRHDT, CDR2 FYEKMQ (reference sequence). Trimming at V came to 4 bases and at J to 4 bases, leaving 13 bases not matched to a gene. CDR3 residues: CASSSLEDRGAGYGYTF. In DNA, the CDR3 is TGTGCCAGCAGCTCCTTGGAGGACAGGGGCGCAGGCTATGGCTACACCTTC.

The sample holds a few counts of this clone. Here the CDR3 DNA reads TGTGCCAGCAGCGGGAGGACCTCGAGTAATGAGCAGTTCTTC. This sequence encodes CASSGRTSSNEQFF. The rearrangement joins TRBV2 to TRBJ2-1; TRBD2 aligns across 7 bases. The CDR3 is 14 amino acids. CDR1 and CDR2 from the germline V gene are SNHLY and FYNNEI. The junction had 9 bases not matched to a gene; V was cut back by 6 bases and J by 7 bases.

The V and J genes are TRBV19 and TRBJ1-4; 7 bases align to TRBD1. Trimming at V came to 5 bases and at J to 2 bases, leaving 11 bases not matched to a gene. Germline values: CDR1 LNHDA, CDR2 SQIVND (reference sequence). CDR3 length: 17 residues. CDR3 sequence (DNA): TGTGCCAGTAGTCCCCGGGACAGAGGTTCGACTAATGAAAAACTGTTTTTT. This gives the protein CASSPRDRGSTNEKLFF.

The genes are TRBV14 and TRBJ2-5, with a possible D match to TRBD2 (5 bases). V shed 2 bases and J shed 8 bases, with 18 bases lying between them. CDR3 length: 15 amino acids. The V gene's germline CDR1 is SGHDN and CDR2 FVKESK. The chain's CDR3 is CASSQNGDSARTQYF. As DNA, the CDR3 is TGTGCCAGCAGCCAAAATGGCGATAGCGCTCGCACCCAGTACTTC. Combining the CDR3 with reference TRBV14 and TRBJ2-5 gives the whole variable domain EAGVTQFPSHSVIEKGQTVTLRCDPISGHDNLYWYRRVMGKEIKFLLHFVKESKQDESGMPNNRFLAERTGGTYSTLKVQPAELEDSGVYFCASSQNGDSARTQYFGPGTRLLVL.

The chain links TRBV29-1 to TRBJ2-3; 8 bases are a match to TRBD2. Trimming took 8 bases from V and 4 from J; bases not matched to a gene: 11. Germline V gene data show CDR1 as SQVTM and CDR2 as ANQGSEA. CDR3 length: 14 amino acids. The CDR3 loop is CSTASGSWSDTQYF. The CDR3 DNA sequence: TGCAGCACCGCCAGCGGGAGTTGGTCAGATACGCAGTATTTT.

Here the CDR3 reads CASSLVGVNTEAFF. The CDR3 nucleotides read TGTGCCAGCAGCTTGGTCGGAGTGAACACTGAAGCTTTCTTT. The chain links TRBV5-4 to TRBJ1-1; D is unresolved. V lost 0 bases, J lost 0 bases, and 6 bases lay in between. This CDR3 has 14 residues. Germline assignment: CDR1 SGHNT and CDR2 YYREEE (reference sequence). Using reference TRBV5-4 and TRBJ1-1 for the parts outside the CDR3, the full variable domain is ETGVTQSPTHLIKTRGQQVTLRCSSQSGHNTVSWYQQALGQGPQFIFQYYREEENGRGNFPPRFSGLQFPNYSSELNVNALELDDSALYLCASSLVGVNTEAFFGQGTRLTVV.

V gene TRBV5-6 combines with J gene TRBJ2-5; TRBD2 matches 7 bases. Germline assignment: CDR1 SGHDT and CDR2 YYEEEE. The CDR3 spans 13 residues. V gave up 4 bases and J gave up 5 bases; unmatched junction bases: 5. This chain's CDR3 is CASSIAGGETQYF. Written as DNA, the CDR3 is TGTGCCAGCAGCATCGCCGGGGGGGAGACCCAGTACTTC.

The V and J genes are TRBV7-2 and TRBJ1-5, with 7 bases identical to TRBD1. CDR1 is SGHTA, CDR2 FQGNSA, per germline. The CDR3 consists of 13 residues. J was trimmed by 7 bases and V by 5 bases; bases with no gene match: 5. The CDR3 spells CASSLDRLQPQHF. The DNA for the CDR3 is TGTGCCAGCAGCCTGGACAGGCTCCAGCCCCAGCATTTT.

V gene TRBV5-6 combines with J gene TRBJ2-3; D is possibly TRBD2 (7 bases). The germline V gene encodes CDR1 SGHDT and CDR2 YYEEEE. With 3 bases removed from V and 5 bases from J, the gap between germline ends came to 16 bases. CDR3 length: 15 amino acids. CDR3 loop: CASSWGGGRGDTQYF. The CDR3 DNA follows: TGTGCCAGCAGCTGGGGCGGGGGCCGCGGAGATACGCAGTATTTT.

This rearrangement joins TRBV4-3 to TRBJ1-4; 10 bases line up with TRBD1. The germline gives CDR1 LGHNA, CDR2 YSLEER. Trimming cost V 3 bases and J 7 bases; bases outside gene matches: 8. This CDR3 region has 16 residues. CDR3 sequence reads: CASSHAGDRGIEKLFF. The CDR3 bases are TGCGCCAGCAGCCACGCCGGGGACAGGGGAATTGAAAAACTGTTTTTT.

This chain links TRBV2 with TRBJ1-5; D is uncertain. Germline CDR1 SNHLY, CDR2 FYNNEI. The CDR3 runs to 12 residues. Trimming removed 2 bases from V and 11 bases from J, with 10 bases in between. In DNA, the CDR3 is TGTGCCAGCAGTGAAACCCGGGGTACCCAGCATTTT. It translates to CASSETRGTQHF.

The CDR3 DNA reads TGTGCCATCAGTGACGCTACAGGGCTAGCTTTCTTT. Translating it yields CAISDATGLAFF. The gene calls are TRBV10-3 and TRBJ1-1, with TRBD1 as a possible D gene (6 bases). V gave up 3 bases and J gave up 10 bases, with 12 bases separating them. This CDR3 has 12 residues. In germline, CDR1 is ENHRY, CDR2 SYGVKD.

This rearrangement joins TRBV7-2 to TRBJ1-5; tentatively, D is TRBD1 (5 bases). The CDR3 runs to 12 residues. Per the germline V gene, CDR1 is SGHTA and CDR2 is FQGNSA. Trimming pared 3 bases from V and 5 bases from J, leaving 5 bases between. The CDR3 sequence is CASSFRDQPQHF. CDR3 nucleotides: TGTGCCAGCAGCTTCAGGGATCAGCCCCAGCATTTT.

The V and J genes are TRBV5-1 and TRBJ1-1; D gene ambiguous. From germline, CDR1 is SGHRS and CDR2 YFSETQ. This CDR3 spans 13 amino acids. Deletions cut 4 bases from V and 6 bases from J, with 13 bases between. This chain's CDR3 is CASSLLQHSEAFF. The CDR3 coding sequence is TGCGCCAGCAGCCTCCTACAGCACTCTGAAGCTTTCTTT. Based on the CDR3 plus reference TRBV5-1 and TRBJ1-1, the full variable domain is KAGVTQTPRYLIKTRGQQVTLSCSPISGHRSVSWYQQTPGQGLQFLFEYFSETQRNKGNFPGRFSGRQFSNSRSEMNVSTLELGDSALYLCASSLLQHSEAFFGQGTRLTVV.

This clone was seen a handful of times. This CDR3 reads CAISDTFSGGSADTQYF. The CDR3 DNA reads as TGTGCCATCAGTGACACTTTTAGCGGGGGCAGCGCAGATACGCAGTATTTT. The chain links TRBV10-3 to TRBJ2-3, with 9 bases matching TRBD2. V was clipped by 3 bases and J by 4 bases; unmatched bases: 11. The CDR3 contains 17 residues. The germline V gene encodes CDR1 ENHRY and CDR2 SYGVKD.

The rearrangement uses TRBV19 and TRBJ2-7; 7 bases agree with TRBD1. Per the germline V gene, CDR1 is LNHDA and CDR2 is SQIVND (reference sequence). This CDR3 is built from 14 residues. V lost 3 bases to trimming and J lost 3 bases; unmatched junction nucleotides: 5. This CDR3 reads CASSIKYRGYEQYF. As DNA, the CDR3 is TGTGCCAGTAGTATTAAGTACAGGGGCTACGAGCAGTACTTC. Full variable domain (remainder filled in from reference TRBV19 and TRBJ2-7): DGGITQSPKYLFRKEGQNVTLSCEQNLNHDAMYWYRQDPGQGLRLIYYSQIVNDFQKGDIAEGYSVSREKKESFPLTVTSAQKNPTAFYLCASSIKYRGYEQYFGPGTRLTVT.

The chain carries TRBV28 and TRBJ2-3; the match to TRBD1 covers 7 bases. The trim removed 5 bases at V and 4 bases at J, leaving 9 bases unmatched. CDR1 is MDHEN, CDR2 SYDVKM, per germline. This CDR3 comprises 15 residues. CDR3 region: CASSPQGTSADTQYF. As DNA, the CDR3 is TGTGCCAGCAGTCCACAGGGGACCTCCGCAGATACGCAGTATTTT. Combining the CDR3 with reference TRBV28 and TRBJ2-3 gives the whole variable domain DVKVTQSSRYLVKRTGEKVFLECVQDMDHENMFWYRQDPGLGLRLIYFSYDVKMKEKGDIPEGYSVSREKKERFSLILESASTNQTSMYLCASSPQGTSADTQYFGPGTRLTVL.

This chain connects TRBV27 to TRBJ2-3; D may be TRBD1 (6 bases). V was shortened by 5 bases and J by 2 bases, with 17 bases between the two germline ends. Germline V gene data show CDR1 as MNHEY and CDR2 as SMNVEV (reference sequence). The CDR3 runs 16 residues. The CDR3 region has the DNA TGTGCCAGCAGTAGGTGGGGGCAGGGTTCCACAGATACGCAGTATTTT. Its translation: CASSRWGQGSTDTQYF.

This clone appeared a single time. CDR3 DNA: TGTGCCAGCAACATGGGGGGGACTAATGAAAAACTGTTTTTT. It specifies CASNMGGTNEKLFF. The chain combines TRBV28 with TRBJ1-4; the D gene is possibly TRBD1 (5 bases). V lost 7 bases, J lost 2 bases, and 11 bases lay in between. This CDR3 is 14 amino acids long. Germline CDR1 reads MDHEN; CDR2 reads SYDVKM.

The chain has TRBV27 and TRBJ2-3; D perhaps matches TRBD1 (6 bases). Trimming pared 3 bases from V and 2 bases from J, leaving 9 bases between. Germline V gives CDR1 MNHEY, CDR2 SMNVEV (reference sequence). The CDR3 runs to 14 residues. CDR3 sequence: CASSFRGFTDTQYF. The CDR3 nucleotides read TGTGCCAGCAGTTTTAGGGGGTTCACAGATACGCAGTATTTT.

The CDR3 DNA reads as TGTGCCAGCAGCCCTGGTCCGAGGTACACTGAAGCTTTCTTT. Its protein is CASSPGPRYTEAFF. The chain employs TRBV7-3 and TRBJ1-1; no clear D gene. This CDR3 region has 14 residues. The germline CDR1 and CDR2 sequences are SGHTA and FQGTGA. Trimming stripped 5 bases from V and 3 bases from J, with 13 bases between.

V usage is TRBV7-2 and J usage is TRBJ2-7; 9 bases agree with TRBD1. This CDR3 is built from 15 residues. Looked up from germline, CDR1 is SGHTA and CDR2 is FQGNSA. The trim removed 6 bases at V and 3 bases at J, leaving 9 bases unmatched. CDR3 DNA: TGTGCCAGCAGTCGTTCGGGACAGGGACTCTACGAGCAGTACTTC. Encoded protein: CASSRSGQGLYEQYF.

The table lists this clone with a few counts. J is TRBJ2-1 and V is TRBV11-2; D is ambiguous. CDR3 size: 14 residues. Germline values: CDR1 SGHAT, CDR2 FQNNGV. V gave up 7 bases and J gave up 4 bases, with 14 bases separating them. CDR3 DNA sequence: TGTGCCAGCACCCGAGGAAGAGCATACAATGAGCAGTTCTTC. Its translation is CASTRGRAYNEQFF.

This chain links TRBV7-8 with TRBJ1-4; 10 bases align to TRBD1. Per the germline V gene, CDR1 is SGHVS and CDR2 is FQNEAQ. The CDR3 has 16 amino acids. J was trimmed by 7 bases and V by 5 bases; bases with no gene match: 10. This CDR3 reads CASSATRGTGVEKLFF. The CDR3 DNA reads as TGTGCCAGCAGCGCAACCCGGGGGACAGGGGTTGAAAAACTGTTTTTT.